The source of this T cell receptor beta chain is a study of beta chain features in type 1 diabetes. Overall study context: Examination spanned about 110 million sorted cells from all samples.

The CDR3 length is 11 residues. CDR1 and CDR2 (germline): MNHEY, SVGAGI. V was clipped by 2 bases and J by 12 bases, with 8 bases between them. Via CD45RO/CCR7/CD25/CD127/CD95/CD27, cells of the CD4+ naive, central memory, regulatory and stem cell-like memory subsets were sorted. Study-wide findings and caveats: TCRB repertoires of naive, central memory and Treg cells appeared more similar among patients than among healthy donors. At VDJ recombination sites, type 1 diabetes patients had fewer insertions and more deleted nucleotides.

In regard to this clone: Its antigen is undetermined.

Sequencing targeted expressed TCRB transcripts, as all isolated RNA had been reverse transcribed. Libraries were prepared by immunoSEQ multiplex PCR; TCRdb keeps only in-frame clonotypes and omits some of them. The table shows about 900,000 clones, with roughly a sixth occurring only once. The specimen sequenced was naive CD4+ T cells from blood. The sequence was collected from a woman under 30 in good health. The rearrangement uses TRBV6-5 and TRBJ2-1; no reliable D call. Written as DNA, the CDR3 is TGTGCCAGCAGTTACGGGGTCGCGCAGTTCTTC. It specifies CASSYGVAQFF.